Listed here are 30 T cell receptor beta chains from one sample, sequenced in a study of T cells after yellow fever vaccination. TCRdb processed the 5' RACE reads anew with MiXCR; each CDR3 protein has one entry. Among over 110,000 distinct CDR3 sequences listed, 7% to 9% were seen once. The sequencing here drew on CD4+ T cells sorted from PBMCs, taken 5 days after the yellow fever booster vaccination. These receptors all come from a man in his thirties or forties who received the YFV17D yellow fever vaccine.

In this sample, this clonotype turned up many times. The V gene is TRBV9, the J gene TRBJ2-7; 8 bases are shared with TRBD2. J gave up 2 bases and V 2 bases, and 6 bases lay outside the gene matches. The CDR3 extends over 15 amino acids. Germline V gene lookup returns CDR1 SGDLS and CDR2 YYNGEE. The CDR3 DNA sequence: TGTGCCAGCAGCGTCCGTAGCGGGGAGACCTACGAGCAGTACTTC. This translates into CASSVRSGETYEQYF.

In this sample, this clonotype turned up a few times. V usage is TRBV9 and J usage is TRBJ2-2, with 9 bases fitting TRBD1. The CDR3 is made up of 14 amino acids. Germline trimming cut 7 bases from V and 6 bases from J; bases unmatched to any gene: 7. Germline loops: CDR1 SGDLS, CDR2 YYNGEE. As DNA, the CDR3 is TGTGCCAGCCTCGCCGGGACAGGGTCCGGGGAGCTGTTTTTT. Encoded protein: CASLAGTGSGELFF.

This clonotype was recorded at least ten times. The chain links TRBV5-4 to TRBJ2-3; a weak D match, TRBD2 (6 bases). The CDR3 is 15 amino acids. V lost 0 bases, J lost 2 bases, and 10 bases lay in between. Germline-derived CDR1 and CDR2 are SGHNT and YYREEE (reference sequence). CDR3 residues: CASSLGGGDTDTQYF. The CDR3 DNA sequence: TGTGCCAGCAGCTTGGGGGGAGGAGACACAGATACGCAGTATTTT. Full variable domain (outside the CDR3, taken from reference TRBV5-4 and TRBJ2-3): ETGVTQSPTHLIKTRGQQVTLRCSSQSGHNTVSWYQQALGQGPQFIFQYYREEENGRGNFPPRFSGLQFPNYSSELNVNALELDDSALYLCASSLGGGDTDTQYFGPGTRLTVL.

This clonotype was seen many times. This CDR3 reads CSASGTSGSGETQYF. As DNA, the CDR3 is TGCAGTGCTAGTGGAACTAGCGGGAGTGGAGAGACCCAGTACTTC. The chain uses TRBV20-1 and TRBJ2-5; TRBD2 agrees at 11 bases. The CDR3 is made up of 15 amino acids. The ends lost 3 bases at V and 4 bases at J; junction bases unmatched: 7. CDR1 is DFQATT, CDR2 SNEGSKA, per germline (reference sequence).

This clonotype has ten or more counts. The chain joins TRBV7-6 to TRBJ2-7, with TRBD2 matching 9 bases. Per the germline V gene, CDR1 is SGHVS and CDR2 is FNYEAQ. The CDR3 is made up of 14 amino acids. The V and J ends lost 4 bases and 7 bases, in that order; junction bases with no gene match: 8. The DNA of the CDR3 is TGTGCCAGCAGCTCGACTAGCGGAAGTGGGGAGCAGTACTTC. This gives the protein CASSSTSGSGEQYF.

This clonotype was picked up many times. This chain joins TRBV5-1 and TRBJ2-5; D call uncertain. V shed 0 bases and J shed 5 bases, with 8 bases lying between them. The length of the CDR3 is 13 residues. Germline CDR1 SGHRS, CDR2 YFSETQ. The CDR3 DNA reads TGCGCCAGCAGCTTGGCCCCCTTCGAGACCCAGTACTTC. Encoded protein: CASSLAPFETQYF. Combining the CDR3 with reference TRBV5-1 and TRBJ2-5 gives the whole variable domain KAGVTQTPRYLIKTRGQQVTLSCSPISGHRSVSWYQQTPGQGLQFLFEYFSETQRNKGNFPGRFSGRQFSNSRSEMNVSTLELGDSALYLCASSLAPFETQYFGPGTRLLVL.

This clonotype was recorded many times. The chain has TRBV24-1 and TRBJ2-3, with D maybe TRBD1 (6 bases). The germline gives CDR1 KGHDR, CDR2 SFDVKD. This CDR3 is built from 19 residues. The ends were cut back, 4 bases at V and 1 base at J, with 23 bases in the middle. CDR3 nucleotide sequence: TGTGCCACCAGTGACCCTACTCCCCGGGACAAGGAGGGCACAGATACGCAGTATTTT. It translates to CATSDPTPRDKEGTDTQYF.

A note on this clonotype: The junction shows a germline mismatch at one end, possibly a read error. This rearrangement joins TRBV3-1 to TRBJ2-7; 10 positions agree with TRBD1. Germline V gene lookup returns CDR1 LGHDT and CDR2 YNNKEL (reference sequence). The CDR3 totals 15 residues. CDR3 coding DNA: TGTGCCAGCACCCAAGACCTAGACAGGGGGCGTCATCAGTACTTC. This encodes CASTQDLDRGRHQYF.

There are a few counts of this clonotype. The chain recombines TRBV3-1 with TRBJ2-7, with TRBD2 matching 7 bases. The length of the CDR3 is 15 residues. V was clipped by 0 bases and J by 8 bases; unmatched bases: 10. Per germline, CDR1 LGHDT and CDR2 YNNKEL (reference sequence). CDR3 bases: TGTGCCAGCAGCCAAGAGGGAGGGTTTAGCCCGAAGCAGTACTTC. This encodes CASSQEGGFSPKQYF.

This clonotype was found many times. This rearrangement joins TRBV4-1 to TRBJ2-1, with no clear D. Germline-derived CDR1 and CDR2 are MGHRA and YSYEKL. The CDR3 is 17 residues long. V shed 2 bases and J shed 0 bases, with 14 bases lying between them. DNA of the CDR3: TGCGCCAGCAGCCAACCTTCTGGCTTTGTCTCCTACAATGAGCAGTTCTTC. It translates to CASSQPSGFVSYNEQFF.

This clonotype was seen repeatedly, ten times or more. The V call is TRBV20-1, the J call TRBJ2-5, with D tentatively TRBD2 (6 bases). V dropped 5 bases and J dropped 3 bases, with 10 bases sitting between them. Germline CDR1 is DFQATT and CDR2 is SNEGSKA (reference sequence). The CDR3 has 12 residues. The CDR3 spells CSADIAEETQYF. The CDR3 DNA is TGCAGTGCTGATATAGCGGAAGAGACCCAGTACTTC.

This clonotype has ten or more counts. The J gene is TRBJ2-7, the V gene TRBV10-3, with 10 bases identical to TRBD2. The junction had 8 bases not matched to a gene; V was cut back by 7 bases and J by 2 bases. Germline lookup yields CDR1 ENHRY and CDR2 SYGVKD. There are 15 residues in the CDR3. In nucleotides, the CDR3 is TGTGCCATCACCGAGGGAGCGGGAGGGCCCTACGAGCAGTACTTC. Amino acids: CAITEGAGGPYEQYF.

The chain combines TRBV5-4 with TRBJ2-7; 14 nucleotides agree with TRBD2. The CDR3 has 17 amino acids. From germline, CDR1 is SGHNT and CDR2 YYREEE (reference sequence). Unmatched junction bases numbered 8, after V lost 4 bases and J lost 2 bases. This chain's CDR3 is CASSGGTSGSIAYEQYF. CDR3 coding DNA: TGTGCCAGCAGCGGTGGGACTAGCGGGAGTATCGCCTACGAGCAGTACTTC.

This clonotype came up many times. The rearrangement uses TRBV5-1 and TRBJ2-7; D might be TRBD1 or TRBD2, each matching 7 bases. V was pared by 4 bases and J by 7 bases, with 21 bases between. This CDR3 contains 15 residues. Germline V lookup: CDR1 SGHRS, CDR2 YFSETQ. CDR3 protein: CASSAQGRGLGEQYF. The CDR3 DNA follows: TGCGCCAGCAGCGCTCAGGGGAGGGGGCTCGGAGAGCAGTACTTC. The whole variable domain, remainder taken from reference TRBV5-1 and TRBJ2-7, is KAGVTQTPRYLIKTRGQQVTLSCSPISGHRSVSWYQQTPGQGLQFLFEYFSETQRNKGNFPGRFSGRQFSNSRSEMNVSTLELGDSALYLCASSAQGRGLGEQYFGPGTRLTVT.

The gene calls are TRBV5-1 and TRBJ1-5; no clear D. Between the trimmed V and J ends, which lost 4 bases and 1 base, there was a span of 9 bases. In germline, CDR1 is SGHRS, CDR2 YFSETQ. The length of the CDR3 is 14 residues. Here the CDR3 reads CASSPSSSNQPQHF. Here the CDR3 DNA reads TGCGCCAGCAGCCCGAGTTCAAGCAATCAGCCCCAGCATTTT.

This clonotype has at least ten counts. The gene calls are TRBV2 and TRBJ2-1; D possibly corresponds to TRBD1 (6 bases). The CDR3 runs 14 residues. Germline CDR1 SNHLY, CDR2 FYNNEI. The V gene lost 5 bases and the J gene lost 5 bases, with 13 bases spanning the gap. In DNA form, the CDR3 reads TGTGCCAGCAGTACAGGACAGTACGACAATGAGCAGTTCTTC. It is translated as CASSTGQYDNEQFF.

The chain has TRBV15 and TRBJ2-4; D is possibly TRBD2 (5 bases). From germline, CDR1 is LNHNV and CDR2 YYDKDF (reference sequence). Trimming pared 0 bases from V and 0 bases from J, leaving 12 bases between. The CDR3 totals 17 residues. The CDR3 sequence is CATSRENSGLAKNIQYF. The CDR3 coding sequence is TGTGCCACCAGCAGAGAAAACAGCGGCTTAGCCAAAAACATTCAGTACTTC.

In its sample, this clonotype was seen many times. The chain uses TRBV7-2 and TRBJ2-1; the D gene is possibly TRBD1 (5 bases). The CDR3 runs 15 residues. Trimming left V 4 bases short and J 8 bases short, with 18 bases between. Germline V gene sequence: CDR1 SGHTA, CDR2 FQGNSA. The CDR3 loop reads CASSSQPTVRHEQFF. For the CDR3, the DNA is TGTGCCAGCAGCTCCCAGCCGACAGTGAGACATGAGCAGTTCTTC.

This clonotype was observed many times. CDR3 sequence reads: CASSRLAGASGELFF. CDR3 in DNA: TGTGCCAGCAGCAGACTAGCGGGAGCGTCCGGGGAGCTGTTTTTT. This chain connects TRBV28 to TRBJ2-2; 12 bases are shared with TRBD2. Germline lookup yields CDR1 MDHEN and CDR2 SYDVKM. The CDR3 sequence is 15 residues long. Trimming took 6 bases from V and 6 from J; bases not matched to a gene: 5.

There are many counts of this clonotype. The chain employs TRBV6-5 and TRBJ2-7; 11 bases match TRBD2. Germline lookup yields CDR1 MNHEY and CDR2 SVGAGI. The CDR3 loop spans 16 amino acids. Germline trimming cut 4 bases from V and 3 bases from J; bases unmatched to any gene: 8. The CDR3 is CASSSGLAGGFYEQYF. The CDR3 coding sequence is TGTGCCAGCAGTTCGGGGCTAGCGGGAGGATTCTACGAGCAGTACTTC.

This clonotype was seen many times. The chain combines TRBV18 with TRBJ1-3; 7 bases are a match to TRBD1. CDR3 size: 17 residues. Germline V gene lookup returns CDR1 KGHSH and CDR2 LQKENI. With 2 bases clipped from V and 2 bases from J, the junction kept 9 bases outside the gene matches. CDR3 region: CASSPTIKGATGNTIYF. Here the CDR3 DNA reads TGTGCCAGCTCACCAACTATCAAGGGGGCGACTGGAAACACCATATATTTT.

This clonotype was seen many times. The chain combines TRBV7-6 with TRBJ1-2; no clear D. Germline CDR1 is SGHVS and CDR2 is FNYEAQ. CDR3 length: 13 amino acids. V was clipped by 5 bases and J by 7 bases, with 14 bases between them. The CDR3 loop reads CASSQLKTGGYTF. The DNA of the CDR3 is TGTGCCAGCAGCCAGCTCAAGACGGGTGGCTACACCTTC.

This clonotype was seen repeatedly, ten times or more. The chain links TRBV5-1 to TRBJ2-5, with D uncertain. CDR1 SGHRS and CDR2 YFSETQ come from the germline V gene. This CDR3 region has 14 residues. With 3 bases removed from V and 3 bases from J, the gap between germline ends came to 12 bases. This CDR3 reads CASSSLGSKETQYF. The CDR3 region has the DNA TGCGCCAGCAGCTCTCTGGGCAGCAAAGAGACCCAGTACTTC.

In DNA, the CDR3 is TGTGCCAGCAGCAATATAGCGGGAGCCAAAGATACGCAGTATTTT. Residues: CASSNIAGAKDTQYF. The chain employs TRBV12-3 or TRBV12-4 and TRBJ2-3; 9 nucleotides align to TRBD2. The V and J ends lost 6 bases and 5 bases, in that order; junction bases with no gene match: 9. CDR3 size: 15 residues.

This clonotype was seen ten or more times. The chain joins TRBV24-1 to TRBJ2-3, with a weak D call TRBD2 (6 bases). CDR3 length: 12 amino acids. Trimming left V 9 bases short and J 2 bases short, with 8 bases between. Germline CDR1 KGHDR, CDR2 SFDVKD. CDR3 residues: CATRGITDTQYF. The CDR3 DNA is TGTGCCACCCGGGGGATCACAGATACGCAGTATTTT.

This clonotype appeared many times. The chain employs TRBV24-1 and TRBJ2-1; the D is unclear. The germline V gene encodes CDR1 KGHDR and CDR2 SFDVKD. The CDR3 has 16 amino acids. V lost 0 bases to trimming and J lost 0 bases, with 8 bases between them. The CDR3 nucleotides read TGTGCCACCAGTGATTTGTCGGCGGCCTCCTACAATGAGCAGTTCTTC. It is translated as CATSDLSAASYNEQFF.

V is TRBV15 and J is TRBJ2-6, with TRBD1 matching 8 bases. The V gene's germline CDR1 is LNHNV and CDR2 YYDKDF (reference sequence). Trimming took 6 bases from V and 2 from J; bases not matched to a gene: 3. The CDR3 sequence is 15 residues long. CDR3 sequence reads: CATRTTGAGANVLTF. The CDR3 DNA follows: TGTGCCACCAGGACGACAGGGGCTGGGGCCAACGTCCTGACTTTC.

The sample holds a few counts of this clonotype. This chain uses TRBV30 with TRBJ1-5, with no clear D. CDR3 length: 16 residues. Germline V gives CDR1 GTSNPN, CDR2 SVGIG (reference sequence). V lost 0 bases and J 2 bases, leaving 14 bases between the germline ends. The CDR3 sequence is CAWSVRRGGGNQPQHF. The CDR3 DNA reads as TGTGCCTGGAGTGTACGTCGAGGCGGTGGCAATCAGCCCCAGCATTTT.

This clonotype showed up many times. The chain employs TRBV12-3 or TRBV12-4 and TRBJ2-1; 8 bases are a match to TRBD2. CDR3 length: 15 amino acids. With 6 bases clipped from V and 7 bases from J, the junction kept 11 bases outside the gene matches. As DNA, the CDR3 is TGTGCCAGCAGAACCCCCGGGACTAGTATTAATGAGCAGTTCTTC. Protein: CASRTPGTSINEQFF.

This clonotype was detected many times. The chain carries TRBV5-1 and TRBJ2-7, with TRBD1 matching over 11 bases. The CDR3 runs to 15 residues. The V gene's germline CDR1 is SGHRS and CDR2 YFSETQ. V shed 7 bases and J 1 base; nucleotides not matched to a gene: 7. The CDR3 coding sequence is TGCGCCAGCGGGACCGGGACAGGGGGTTCCTACGAGCAGTACTTC. Translated, it gives CASGTGTGGSYEQYF.